This TCR beta chain is from a study of tumor and adjacent non-tumor tissue in lung cancer. At the level of the study: On average, productive TCRbeta reads reached around 4 million per sample.

The CDR3 length is 16 residues. The trim removed 1 base at V and 3 bases at J, leaving 7 bases unmatched. Germline V gene lookup returns CDR1 DFQATT and CDR2 SNEGSKA (reference sequence). Study-wide findings and caveats: TCR diversity was significantly greater in tumor than normal lung tissue. Normal lung showed higher cumulative top 100 clone frequency than tumor.

For this clonotype: The target antigen is unknown.

No cell sorting was done before RNA was extracted from the tissue. Between August and November 2014, newly diagnosed, chemotherapy-naive lung cancer patients underwent thoracic surgery in China. The library came from three nested PCR rounds adapted from ARM-PCR protocols. TCRdb passed the multiplex PCR reads through MiXCR, listing each CDR3 protein once. The top ten hold roughly 18% of the sample, which has approximately 140,000 distinct CDR3 sequences, 60% to 70% seen once. Sample: lung tumor tissue. The genes are TRBV20-1 and TRBJ2-3, with 10 bases aligning to TRBD2. This clonotype was sampled from a man aged 60-69 years with small cell lung cancer. This CDR3 reads CSARGASGRVTDTQYF. The CDR3 DNA sequence: TGCAGTGCTAGAGGGGCTAGCGGGAGAGTGACAGATACGCAGTATTTT.